This paragraph covers one TCR beta chain sequence. Its antigen is still unknown. The CDR3 consists of 16 residues. Trimming cost V 3 bases and J 3 bases, with 15 bases left between them. Germline-derived CDR1 and CDR2 are SNHLY and FYNNEI. The sample is drawn from a study of shared clonotypes between healthy human individuals. Study-level points and caveats: Of the naive CD4 clonotypes, roughly 5.5% were shared across a handful of donors.

Sequencing was performed with immunoSEQ multiplex PCR; in TCRdb, only in-frame clones are kept and a portion is missing. The top ten clones hold 1% to 1.5% of a sample with 1.4 million to 1.5 million clones, roughly 96% of them seen once. The source material was naive CD4+ T cells sorted from blood. Subset denoted: CD45RA+ positively selected. The rearrangement uses TRBV2 and TRBJ1-5; D gene ambiguous. This clonotype was sampled from a man aged 30 to 45 in good health. CDR3 protein: CASSDDGNQSNQPQHF. The CDR3 region has the DNA TGTGCCAGCAGTGATGATGGAAACCAGTCCAATCAGCCCCAGCATTTT.